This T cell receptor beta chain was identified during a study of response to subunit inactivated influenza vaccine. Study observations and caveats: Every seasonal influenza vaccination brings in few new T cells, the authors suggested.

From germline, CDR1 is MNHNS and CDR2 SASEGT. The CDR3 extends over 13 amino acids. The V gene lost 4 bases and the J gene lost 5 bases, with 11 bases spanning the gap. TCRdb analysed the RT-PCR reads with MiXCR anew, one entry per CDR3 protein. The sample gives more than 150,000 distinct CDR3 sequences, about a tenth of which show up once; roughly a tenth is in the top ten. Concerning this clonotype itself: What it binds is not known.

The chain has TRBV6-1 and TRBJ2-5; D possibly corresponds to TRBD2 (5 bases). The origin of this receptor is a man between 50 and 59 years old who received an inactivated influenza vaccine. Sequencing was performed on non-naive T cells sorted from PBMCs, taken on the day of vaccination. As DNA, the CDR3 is TGTGCCAGCAGTGCCGGACTGGACGAGACCCAGTACTTC. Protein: CASSAGLDETQYF.